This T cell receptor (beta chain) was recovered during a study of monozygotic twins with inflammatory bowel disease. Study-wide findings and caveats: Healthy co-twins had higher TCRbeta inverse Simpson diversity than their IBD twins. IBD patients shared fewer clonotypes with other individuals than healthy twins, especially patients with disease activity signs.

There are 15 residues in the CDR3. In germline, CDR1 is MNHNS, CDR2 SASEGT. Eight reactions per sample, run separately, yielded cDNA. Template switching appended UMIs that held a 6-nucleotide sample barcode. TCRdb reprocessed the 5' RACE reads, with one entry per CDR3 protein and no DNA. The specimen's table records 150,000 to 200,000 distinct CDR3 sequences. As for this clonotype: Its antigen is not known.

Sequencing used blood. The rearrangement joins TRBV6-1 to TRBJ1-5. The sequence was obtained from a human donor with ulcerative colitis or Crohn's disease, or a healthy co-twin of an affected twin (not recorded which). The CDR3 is CASSPRYYSNQPQHF.